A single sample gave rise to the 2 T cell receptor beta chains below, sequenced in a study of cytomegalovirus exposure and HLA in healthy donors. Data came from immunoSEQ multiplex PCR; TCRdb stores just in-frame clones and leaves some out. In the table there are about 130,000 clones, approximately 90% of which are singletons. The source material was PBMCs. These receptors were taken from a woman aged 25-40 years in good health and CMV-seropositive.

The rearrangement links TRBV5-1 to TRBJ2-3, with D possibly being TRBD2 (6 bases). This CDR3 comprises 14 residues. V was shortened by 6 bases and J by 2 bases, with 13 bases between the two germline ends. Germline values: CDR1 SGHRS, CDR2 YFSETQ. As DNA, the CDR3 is TGCGCCAGCACTCCCGGGGGACCCACAGATACGCAGTATTTT. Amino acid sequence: CASTPGGPTDTQYF.

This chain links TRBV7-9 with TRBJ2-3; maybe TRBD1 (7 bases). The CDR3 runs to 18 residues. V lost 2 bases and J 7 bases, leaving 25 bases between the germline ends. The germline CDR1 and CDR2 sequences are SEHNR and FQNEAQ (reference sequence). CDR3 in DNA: TGTGCCAGCAGCTTAAAGTGTGGCAGGGGGGTACTAGCAAATACGCAGTATTTT. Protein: CASSLKCGRGVLANTQYF.